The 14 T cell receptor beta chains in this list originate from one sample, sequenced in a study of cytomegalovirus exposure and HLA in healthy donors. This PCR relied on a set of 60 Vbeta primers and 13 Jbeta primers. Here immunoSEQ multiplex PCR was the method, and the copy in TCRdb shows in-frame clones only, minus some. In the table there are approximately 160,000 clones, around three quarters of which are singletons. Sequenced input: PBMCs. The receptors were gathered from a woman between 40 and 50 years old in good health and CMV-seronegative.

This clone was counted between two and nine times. CDR3 sequence reads: CASNTRLAGSETQYF. CDR3 nucleotide sequence: TGTGCCAGCAACACCCGACTAGCGGGAAGTGAGACCCAGTACTTC. This chain joins TRBV2 and TRBJ2-5, with 11 positions matching TRBD2. Trimming removed 7 bases from V and 5 bases from J; junction bases left unmatched: 9. Germline assignment: CDR1 SNHLY and CDR2 FYNNEI. This CDR3 region has 15 residues.

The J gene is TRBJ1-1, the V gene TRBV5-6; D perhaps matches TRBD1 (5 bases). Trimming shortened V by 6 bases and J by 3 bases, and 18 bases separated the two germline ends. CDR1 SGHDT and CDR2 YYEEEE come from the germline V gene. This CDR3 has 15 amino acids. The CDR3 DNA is TGTGCCAGCACCCTAAACAGGCAGTGGGACACTGAAGCTTTCTTT. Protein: CASTLNRQWDTEAFF. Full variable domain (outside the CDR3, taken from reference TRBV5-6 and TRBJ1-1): DAGVTQSPTHLIKTRGQQVTLRCSPKSGHDTVSWYQQALGQGPQFIFQYYEEEERQRGNFPDRFSGHQFPNYSSELNVNALLLGDSALYLCASTLNRQWDTEAFFGQGTRLTVV.

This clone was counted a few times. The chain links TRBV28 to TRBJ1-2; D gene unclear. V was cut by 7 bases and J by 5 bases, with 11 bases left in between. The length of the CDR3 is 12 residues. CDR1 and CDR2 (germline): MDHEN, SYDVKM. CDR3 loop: CASMRESYGYTF. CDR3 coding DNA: TGTGCCAGCATGAGGGAATCGTATGGCTACACCTTC.

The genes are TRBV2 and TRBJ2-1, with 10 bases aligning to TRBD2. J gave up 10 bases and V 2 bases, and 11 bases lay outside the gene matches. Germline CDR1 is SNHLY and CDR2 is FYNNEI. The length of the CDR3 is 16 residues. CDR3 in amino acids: CASSESGTSVVVEQFF. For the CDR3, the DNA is TGTGCCAGCAGTGAAAGCGGGACTAGCGTTGTAGTGGAGCAGTTCTTC.

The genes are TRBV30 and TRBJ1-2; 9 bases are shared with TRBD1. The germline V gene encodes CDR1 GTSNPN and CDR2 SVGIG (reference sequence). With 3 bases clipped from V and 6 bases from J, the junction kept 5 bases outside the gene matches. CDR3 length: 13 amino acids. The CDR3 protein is CAWRTGGGDGYTF. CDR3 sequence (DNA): TGTGCCTGGAGGACAGGGGGTGGCGATGGCTACACCTTC.

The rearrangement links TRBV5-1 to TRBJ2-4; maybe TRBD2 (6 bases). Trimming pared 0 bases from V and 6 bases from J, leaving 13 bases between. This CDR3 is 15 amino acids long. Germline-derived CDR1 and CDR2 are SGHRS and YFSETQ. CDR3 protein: CASSLGGDGGNIQYF. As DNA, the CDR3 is TGCGCCAGCAGCTTGGGGGGGGACGGAGGAAACATTCAGTACTTC.

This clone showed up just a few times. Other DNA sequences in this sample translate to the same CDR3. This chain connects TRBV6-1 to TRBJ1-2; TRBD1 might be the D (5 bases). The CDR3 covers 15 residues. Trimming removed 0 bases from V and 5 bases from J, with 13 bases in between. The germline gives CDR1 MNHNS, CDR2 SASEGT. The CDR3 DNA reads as TGTGCCAGCAGTGAAGCTTACGACAGAATTTATGGCTACACCTTC. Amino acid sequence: CASSEAYDRIYGYTF.

The CDR3 bases are TGTGCCTATAATGCGGGACTAGCGGGATCCCGATCCGAGCAGTACTTC. Its protein product is CAYNAGLAGSRSEQYF. The chain joins TRBV30 to TRBJ2-7; TRBD2 agrees at 13 bases. The V gene's germline CDR1 is GTSNPN and CDR2 SVGIG (reference sequence). Trimming removed 7 bases from V and 6 bases from J; junction bases left unmatched: 15. The length of the CDR3 is 16 residues.

The CDR3 nucleotides read TGTGCCATCACCTCGGGCGGGAGAGGGTCCTACAATGAGCAGTTCTTC. Its protein product is CAITSGGRGSYNEQFF. V and J are TRBV10-3 and TRBJ2-1; 7 bases are shared with TRBD2. The V segment lost 7 bases and the J segment 1 base; nucleotides outside the gene matches: 10. CDR3 length: 16 amino acids. CDR1 is ENHRY and CDR2 is SYGVKD in the germline V gene.

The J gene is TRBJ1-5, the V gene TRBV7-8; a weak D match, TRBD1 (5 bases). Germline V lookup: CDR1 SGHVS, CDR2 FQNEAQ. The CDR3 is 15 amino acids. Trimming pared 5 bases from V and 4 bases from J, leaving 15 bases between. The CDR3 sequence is CASSPQQGGNQPQHF. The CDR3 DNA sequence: TGTGCCAGCAGCCCCCAGCAGGGAGGAAATCAGCCCCAGCATTTT.

The CDR3 is CASSSSGYGYTF. The CDR3 DNA sequence: TGTGCCAGCAGTTCATCAGGGTACGGCTACACCTTC. The V and J genes are TRBV6-5 and TRBJ1-2; D is perhaps TRBD1 (5 bases). CDR3 size: 12 residues. Trimming removed 4 bases from V and 8 bases from J, with 11 bases in between. Germline-derived CDR1 and CDR2 are MNHEY and SVGAGI.

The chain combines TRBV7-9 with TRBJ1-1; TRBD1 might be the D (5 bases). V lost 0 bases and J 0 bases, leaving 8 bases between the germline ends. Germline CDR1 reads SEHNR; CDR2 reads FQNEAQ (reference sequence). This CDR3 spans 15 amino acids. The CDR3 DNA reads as TGTGCCAGCAGCTTAGCCCGGACACTGAACACTGAAGCTTTCTTT. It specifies CASSLARTLNTEAFF.

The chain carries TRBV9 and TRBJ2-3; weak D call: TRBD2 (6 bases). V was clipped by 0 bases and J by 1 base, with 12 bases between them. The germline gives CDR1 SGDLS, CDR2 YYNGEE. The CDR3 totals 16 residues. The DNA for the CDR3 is TGTGCCAGCAGCGTAGAGGTGGCTAGCGGCACAGATACGCAGTATTTT. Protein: CASSVEVASGTDTQYF.

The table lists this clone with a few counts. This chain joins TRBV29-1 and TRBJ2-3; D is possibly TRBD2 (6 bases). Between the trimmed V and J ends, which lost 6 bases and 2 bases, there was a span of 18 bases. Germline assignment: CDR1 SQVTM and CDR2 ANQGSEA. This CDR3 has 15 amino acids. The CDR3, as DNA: TGCAGCGTAGAAATTGGAGGGTGGGACACAGATACGCAGTATTTT. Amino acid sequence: CSVEIGGWDTDTQYF.